The next 25 T cell receptor beta chains were all read from a single sample in a study of T cells expressing NK-cell markers (dated by TCRdb to 2020 to 2021). Library prep was done by 5' RACE. The sequencing machine was an Illumina HiSeq 2000. TCRdb reanalyzed the reads, keeping one entry per CDR3 protein sequence and omitting DNA. The record for this sample contains about 260,000 distinct CDR3 sequences. About 4.2% of the sample lies in the top ten. What was sequenced was blood T cells: a sorted CD56 or NKG2C T cell subset, CD4+ or CD8+ T cells, or bulk PBMC T cells (not recorded which). The receptors originated from a woman aged 18-70 years in good health.

The chain joins TRBV6-1 to TRBJ1-4; TCRdb indicates TRBD1, and absent DNA this call remains unverified. CDR3 length: 15 amino acids. The germline V gene has CDR1 MNHNS and CDR2 SASEGT. CDR3 sequence: CASTLDRARNEKLFF.

The CDR3 region is CSARGPGTGANSPLHF. This rearrangement joins TRBV20-1 to TRBJ1-6; TCRdb picks TRBD1, but there is no DNA to check that call. Germline loops: CDR1 DFQATT, CDR2 SNEGSKA (reference sequence). The CDR3 spans 16 residues.

V gene TRBV25-1 combines with J gene TRBJ2-1; the TCRdb D gene call, TRBD1, has no DNA to confirm it. This CDR3 spans 16 amino acids. CDR1 MGHDK and CDR2 SYGVNS come from the germline V gene. CDR3 loop: CASSESATGAYNEQFF.

V is TRBV11-2 and J is TRBJ2-1; TCRdb indicates TRBD1, and absent DNA this call remains unverified. This CDR3 has 16 residues. Germline V gene sequence: CDR1 SGHAT, CDR2 FQNNGV. The CDR3 loop reads CASSLVGLASYNEQFF.

The gene calls are TRBV7-2 and TRBJ2-3; the D call of TRBD2 rests on TCRdb alone, since no DNA is present to check it. The CDR3 sequence is 16 residues long. From germline, CDR1 is SGHTA and CDR2 FQGNSA. CDR3: CASSLAGQRGSDTQYF.

The chain joins TRBV24-1 to TRBJ2-1; without DNA, the TCRdb call of TRBD1 cannot be checked. The CDR3 covers 13 residues. Germline CDR1 KGHDR, CDR2 SFDVKD. CDR3 region: CATSFPGGYEQFF.

The chain employs TRBV19 and TRBJ2-1; the TCRdb D gene call, TRBD2, has no DNA to confirm it. CDR1 and CDR2 from the germline V gene are LNHDA and SQIVND (reference sequence). The CDR3 length is 20 residues. The CDR3 is CASNCPGLAGPDSSYNEQFF.

The CDR3 loop is CSVRERLAGGIDTGELFF. The chain links TRBV29-1 to TRBJ2-2; checking the TCRdb D call of TRBD2 is not possible without DNA. Germline values: CDR1 SQVTM, CDR2 ANQGSEA. The CDR3 length is 18 residues.

The rearrangement links TRBV4-1 to TRBJ2-3. CDR1 and CDR2 from the germline V gene are MGHRA and YSYEKL. The length of the CDR3 is 14 residues. The CDR3 region is CASSQEWVTDTQYF.

This chain uses TRBV5-1 with TRBJ2-7; without DNA, the TCRdb call of TRBD2 cannot be checked. Germline lookup yields CDR1 SGHRS and CDR2 YFSETQ. This CDR3 comprises 15 residues. The CDR3 is CASSLTSGVTYEQYF.

V and J are TRBV15 and TRBJ2-7; TCRdb's D call of TRBD2 is untestable without DNA. Germline V CDR1 and CDR2: LNHNV, YYDKDF (reference sequence). The length of the CDR3 is 15 residues. This CDR3 reads CATSRVLGGEYEQYF.

The rearrangement uses TRBV27 and TRBJ2-5; the TCRdb D gene call, TRBD1, has no DNA to confirm it. The CDR3 has 16 amino acids. From germline, CDR1 is MNHEY and CDR2 SMNVEV (reference sequence). The CDR3 is CASSLTQDRARKTQYF.

The V gene is TRBV6-4, the J gene TRBJ2-1; TCRdb's D call of TRBD1 is untestable without DNA. The CDR3 loop spans 14 amino acids. Germline V gene data show CDR1 as MRHNA and CDR2 as SNTAGT. The CDR3: CASSREMKRSEQFF.

V usage is TRBV24-1 and J usage is TRBJ2-3. The germline V gene encodes CDR1 KGHDR and CDR2 SFDVKD. This CDR3 comprises 13 residues. The CDR3 protein is CATSDLFGDTQYF.

The V gene is TRBV20-1, the J gene TRBJ2-5; the TRBD2 assignment by TCRdb is unverifiable without DNA. CDR1 and CDR2 from the germline V gene are DFQATT and SNEGSKA (reference sequence). This CDR3 comprises 16 residues. Here the CDR3 reads CSARETSGGPQETQYF.

The V gene is TRBV6-5, the J gene TRBJ2-7; the D gene TCRdb calls, TRBD2, cannot be checked with no DNA. CDR3 length: 15 amino acids. Germline V gene data show CDR1 as MNHEY and CDR2 as SVGAGI. CDR3 sequence reads: CASSYGGGPSYEQYF.

The CDR3 reads CSARPGAGDTQYF. The chain couples TRBV29-1 to TRBJ2-3; TCRdb's D call of TRBD1 is untestable without DNA. The germline CDR1 and CDR2 sequences are SQVTM and ANQGSEA. The CDR3 runs to 13 residues.

The chain is built from TRBV28 and TRBJ2-1; TCRdb outputs TRBD2, but without DNA this stays unchecked. Germline loops: CDR1 MDHEN, CDR2 SYDVKM. The CDR3 contains 14 residues. The CDR3 region is CASSYPSGRVEQFF. The entire variable domain, with the rest obtained from reference TRBV28 and TRBJ2-1, is as follows: DVKVTQSSRYLVKRTGEKVFLECVQDMDHENMFWYRQDPGLGLRLIYFSYDVKMKEKGDIPEGYSVSREKKERFSLILESASTNQTSMYLCASSYPSGRVEQFFGPGTRLTVL.

The chain links TRBV12-3 or TRBV12-4 to TRBJ1-2; TCRdb indicates TRBD1, and absent DNA this call remains unverified. The CDR3 is 14 residues long. CDR3 region: CAIDSRGPNYGYTF.

The rearrangement joins TRBV5-4 to TRBJ2-3. In germline, CDR1 is SGHNT, CDR2 YYREEE (reference sequence). CDR3 length: 12 residues. This CDR3 reads CASSLVADTQYF.

This chain links TRBV5-4 with TRBJ2-1; TCRdb outputs TRBD2, but without DNA this stays unchecked. Germline V gene data show CDR1 as SGHNT and CDR2 as YYREEE (reference sequence). The CDR3 extends over 15 amino acids. The CDR3 is CASSDGTSGRNEQFF.

The genes are TRBV12-3 or TRBV12-4 and TRBJ2-2; the D gene TCRdb calls, TRBD1, cannot be checked with no DNA. The CDR3 sequence is 15 residues long. CDR3 residues: CAVKRGRGGTGELFF.

J is TRBJ1-3 and V is TRBV25-1; checking the TCRdb D call of TRBD1 is not possible without DNA. CDR3 length equals 16 residues. Germline V lookup: CDR1 MGHDK, CDR2 SYGVNS. CDR3: CASSESRTGSLGTIYF.

This rearrangement joins TRBV9 to TRBJ2-2; TCRdb's D call of TRBD1 is untestable without DNA. This CDR3 contains 15 residues. Per the germline V gene, CDR1 is SGDLS and CDR2 is YYNGEE. The CDR3 protein is CASSRTGSNTGELFF.

The V and J genes are TRBV20-1 and TRBJ2-7; the D call from TCRdb, TRBD2, cannot be confirmed without DNA. This CDR3 is built from 15 residues. Germline CDR1 is DFQATT and CDR2 is SNEGSKA (reference sequence). CDR3 amino acids: CSARGAGGALYEQYF.